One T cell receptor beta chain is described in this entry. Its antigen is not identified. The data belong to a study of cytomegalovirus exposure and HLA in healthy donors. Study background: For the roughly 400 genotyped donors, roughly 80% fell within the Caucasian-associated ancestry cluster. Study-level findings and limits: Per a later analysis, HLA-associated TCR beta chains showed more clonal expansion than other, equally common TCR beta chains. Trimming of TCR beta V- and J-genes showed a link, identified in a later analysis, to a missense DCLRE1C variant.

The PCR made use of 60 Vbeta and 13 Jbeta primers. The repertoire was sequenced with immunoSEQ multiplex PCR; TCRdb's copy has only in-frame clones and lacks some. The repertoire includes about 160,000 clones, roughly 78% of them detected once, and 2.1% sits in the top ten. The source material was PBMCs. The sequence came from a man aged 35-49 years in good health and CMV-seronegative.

In nucleotides, the CDR3 is TGTGCCAGCAGTTCCCTCTACAATGAGCAGTTCTTC. It is translated as CASSSLYNEQFF. The rearrangement joins TRBV28 to TRBJ2-1; D remains unclear. Trimming pared 4 bases from V and 3 bases from J, leaving 4 bases between. The CDR3 has 12 residues. The germline V gene has CDR1 MDHEN and CDR2 SYDVKM. Based on the CDR3 plus reference TRBV28 and TRBJ2-1, the full variable domain is DVKVTQSSRYLVKRTGEKVFLECVQDMDHENMFWYRQDPGLGLRLIYFSYDVKMKEKGDIPEGYSVSREKKERFSLILESASTNQTSMYLCASSSLYNEQFFGPGTRLTVL.